The next 18 T cell receptor beta chains were all read from a single sample in a study of beta chain features in type 1 diabetes. What was sequenced were expressed TCRB transcripts, since all of the isolated RNA had been reverse transcribed. The table came from immunoSEQ multiplex PCR; TCRdb's copy has only in-frame clones and leaves some out. This sample has around 250,000 clones, with around a quarter found just once. Sequencing was done on a sample of central memory CD4+ T cells from blood. Receptor source: a young man in good health.

The sample holds a few counts of this clone. The rearrangement joins TRBV30 to TRBJ1-1, with TRBD1 matching over 7 bases. Germline CDR1 reads GTSNPN; CDR2 reads SVGIG (reference sequence). The CDR3 sequence is 16 residues long. Germline trimming cut 3 bases from V and 5 bases from J; bases unmatched to any gene: 15. Here the CDR3 reads CAWRQGMTGRETEAFF. As DNA, the CDR3 is TGTGCCTGGAGGCAGGGAATGACAGGGCGGGAAACTGAAGCTTTCTTT. The full variable domain, rest sourced from reference TRBV30 and TRBJ1-1, is SQTIHQWPATLVQPVGSPLSLECTVEGTSNPNLYWYRQAAGRGLQLLFYSVGIGQISSEVPQNLSASRPQDRQFILSSKKLLLSDSGFYLCAWRQGMTGRETEAFFGQGTRLTVV.

The V gene is TRBV5-6, the J gene TRBJ2-7, with D perhaps TRBD1 (5 bases). This CDR3 comprises 16 residues. Trimming stripped 2 bases from V and 0 bases from J, with 15 bases between. Germline V gene sequence: CDR1 SGHDT, CDR2 YYEEEE. The CDR3 protein is CASSFFGHRSSYEQYF. Here the CDR3 DNA reads TGTGCCAGCAGCTTTTTCGGACACAGGAGCTCCTACGAGCAGTACTTC.

This clone was seen a few times. J is TRBJ2-1 and V is TRBV11-2; TRBD2 agrees at 13 bases. The CDR3 totals 15 residues. Germline V CDR1 and CDR2: SGHAT, FQNNGV. With V trimmed by 9 bases and J by 6 bases, 8 bases remained unmatched. The DNA of the CDR3 is TGTGCCAGTACTCTACTAGCGGGAGGGCTCAATGAGCAGTTCTTC. As protein: CASTLLAGGLNEQFF.

The V call is TRBV15, the J call TRBJ2-2, with D possibly being TRBD2 (5 bases). The V and J ends lost 6 bases and 0 bases respectively, with 8 bases between them. The CDR3 runs to 14 residues. CDR1 and CDR2 (germline): LNHNV, YYDKDF (reference sequence). The CDR3 spells CATRPGANTGELFF. CDR3 sequence (DNA): TGTGCCACCAGGCCCGGGGCGAACACCGGGGAGCTGTTTTTT.

This chain uses TRBV7-9 with TRBJ2-3, with D uncertain. This CDR3 is 15 amino acids long. Germline V lookup: CDR1 SEHNR, CDR2 FQNEAQ (reference sequence). The V end lost 1 base, the J end lost 2 bases, and 10 bases lay between the germline ends. CDR3 in amino acids: CASSLEWASTDTQYF. The CDR3 DNA is TGTGCCAGCAGCTTAGAGTGGGCGTCCACAGATACGCAGTATTTT.

The chain is built from TRBV7-6 and TRBJ1-1, with D perhaps matching TRBD1 (5 bases). The V gene's germline CDR1 is SGHVS and CDR2 FNYEAQ. V was pared by 4 bases and J by 1 base, with 10 bases between. The CDR3 loop spans 14 amino acids. In DNA, the CDR3 is TGTGCCAGCAGCTACGGACAACAGAACACTGAAGCTTTCTTT. This encodes CASSYGQQNTEAFF.

This clone was recorded a few times. This rearrangement joins TRBV7-8 to TRBJ2-7, with D tentatively TRBD1 (7 bases). This CDR3 is built from 14 residues. Germline loops: CDR1 SGHVS, CDR2 FQNEAQ. V was trimmed by 4 bases and J by 6 bases, leaving 16 bases between them. In DNA, the CDR3 is TGTGCCAGCAGCTCTTGGACAGGAGCGGGCGAGCAGTACTTC. Translated: CASSSWTGAGEQYF.

Points on this clone: This same CDR3 is encoded by further DNA sequences in the sample. The chain uses TRBV29-1 and TRBJ2-3; 9 positions agree with TRBD2. Germline trimming cut 4 bases from V and 6 bases from J; bases unmatched to any gene: 5. The CDR3 contains 13 residues. Germline values: CDR1 SQVTM, CDR2 ANQGSEA. In DNA, the CDR3 is TGCAGCGTTGTATTAGCGGGAGTGGATACGCAGTATTTT. Amino acids: CSVVLAGVDTQYF.

The rearrangement joins TRBV6-6 to TRBJ1-1; unclear D gene. V dropped 2 bases and J dropped 0 bases, with 7 bases sitting between them. This CDR3 region has 14 residues. In germline, CDR1 is MNHNY, CDR2 SVGAGI (reference sequence). The CDR3 DNA reads TGTGCCAGCAGTTACCAGGAAGTGAACACTGAAGCTTTCTTT. Protein: CASSYQEVNTEAFF.

The sample holds a few counts of this clone. V gene TRBV5-6 combines with J gene TRBJ2-7; D unclear. The germline gives CDR1 SGHDT, CDR2 YYEEEE. Trimming pared 3 bases from V and 4 bases from J, leaving 8 bases between. The CDR3 is 12 residues long. In nucleotides, the CDR3 is TGTGCCAGCAGCTCCCACAAGTACGAGCAGTACTTC. This encodes CASSSHKYEQYF. Full variable domain (missing parts from reference TRBV5-6 and TRBJ2-7): DAGVTQSPTHLIKTRGQQVTLRCSPKSGHDTVSWYQQALGQGPQFIFQYYEEEERQRGNFPDRFSGHQFPNYSSELNVNALLLGDSALYLCASSSHKYEQYFGPGTRLTVT.

This clone was observed a few times. The chain couples TRBV4-1 to TRBJ2-1, with D maybe TRBD2 (6 bases). Germline V CDR1 and CDR2: MGHRA, YSYEKL. The ends were cut back, 4 bases at V and 8 bases at J, with 9 bases in the middle. The CDR3 consists of 12 residues. The CDR3 loop reads CASSPGGDEQFF. For the CDR3, the DNA is TGCGCCAGCAGCCCCGGAGGGGATGAGCAGTTCTTC.

The gene calls are TRBV18 and TRBJ2-3; weak D call: TRBD1 (6 bases). Germline V gene lookup returns CDR1 KGHSH and CDR2 LQKENI. V lost 6 bases to trimming and J lost 3 bases, with 13 bases between them. CDR3 length: 14 amino acids. The CDR3 protein is CASSPGQTTDTQYF. The CDR3 DNA is TGTGCCAGCTCCCCAGGACAGACGACAGATACGCAGTATTTT.

In its sample, this clone was seen a few times. The chain links TRBV7-8 to TRBJ2-5; D not certain. Germline V gene sequence: CDR1 SGHVS, CDR2 FQNEAQ. This CDR3 has 11 amino acids. The germline V and J ends were trimmed by 3 bases and 5 bases, with 4 bases remaining between them. CDR3 in amino acids: CASSFKETQYF. DNA for the CDR3: TGTGCCAGCAGCTTCAAGGAGACCCAGTACTTC.

This clone was counted only a few times. The gene calls are TRBV5-1 and TRBJ2-5; 8 positions agree with TRBD2. Germline-derived CDR1 and CDR2 are SGHRS and YFSETQ. V shed 4 bases and J 5 bases; nucleotides not matched to a gene: 10. The length of the CDR3 is 15 residues. CDR3 sequence reads: CASSDPGLDVETQYF. The CDR3 bases are TGCGCCAGCAGCGACCCGGGACTAGATGTGGAGACCCAGTACTTC.

This clone occurred a few times. The rearrangement links TRBV4-1 to TRBJ2-7; D might be TRBD1 or TRBD2, each matching 5 bases. The CDR3 is 13 amino acids. V was shortened by 11 bases and J by 2 bases, with 16 bases between the two germline ends. Per the germline V gene, CDR1 is MGHRA and CDR2 is YSYEKL. CDR3 in DNA: TGCGCCTCTTCGGGACCCCGGGCCTACGAGCAGTACTTC. Translated: CASSGPRAYEQYF.

The chain joins TRBV18 to TRBJ2-3, with D tentatively TRBD2 (6 bases). The CDR3 spans 15 residues. Per germline, CDR1 KGHSH and CDR2 LQKENI. With 6 bases removed from V and 6 bases from J, the gap between germline ends came to 19 bases. Here the CDR3 DNA reads TGTGCCAGCTCTCCCGGGACTTTCGACTACGATACGCAGTATTTT. Amino acids: CASSPGTFDYDTQYF.

The genes are TRBV5-5 and TRBJ2-5; D gene ambiguous. The CDR3 is made up of 14 amino acids. CDR1 is SGHKS, CDR2 YYEKEE, per germline (reference sequence). V lost 1 base, J lost 2 bases, and 9 bases lay in between. The CDR3 protein is CASSLSVTQETQYF. The CDR3 DNA reads as TGTGCCAGCAGCTTGTCAGTGACTCAAGAGACCCAGTACTTC.

The chain uses TRBV2 and TRBJ1-1; 7 nucleotides align to TRBD1. The V segment lost 9 bases and the J segment 8 bases; nucleotides outside the gene matches: 15. The length of the CDR3 is 14 residues. From germline, CDR1 is SNHLY and CDR2 FYNNEI. The chain's CDR3 is CARRDREGVIEAFF. In DNA form, the CDR3 reads TGTGCCAGACGTGACAGGGAAGGGGTTATCGAAGCTTTCTTT.